The TCR beta chain described here comes from a study of T cell repertoires in cytomegalovirus infection. Study-wide context: As its CMV epitopes, the study selected recently identified HLA-C-restricted and well-studied HLA-B-restricted targets. An indication of both CMV infection and matching HLA type came from public TCR beta signatures. Overall study results and limits: Individuals carrying CMV plus the relevant HLA were identified by cumulative frequency of public TCR beta families. CMV-specific TCR beta clonotypes restricted by HLA-C dominated the ex vivo response.

TCRdb re-analysed the reads in MiXCR, keeping a single row per CDR3 protein. The sample yields 700,000 to 950,000 distinct CDR3 sequences, 30% to 35% seen once. On this clonotype: Its antigen is unknown.

Germline CDR1 and CDR2: SGHNT and YYREEE (reference sequence). The length of the CDR3 is 19 residues. Trimming stripped 4 bases from V and 0 bases from J, with 23 bases between. The V gene is TRBV5-4, the J gene TRBJ2-4; D uncertain. The clonotype comes from a human donor in good health (CMV status not recorded). Some clones in this sample may be carry-over from other donors' samples. Sequencing used cultured CD8+ T cells from PBMCs, obtained from culture after CMV antigen stimulation. DNA of the CDR3: TGTGCCAGCAGCATCCGTCCCACGACCCTTTCGGTAGCCAAAAACATTCAGTACTTC. This codes for CASSIRPTTLSVAKNIQYF.